What follows are 23 T cell receptor beta chains derived from one specimen sequenced in a study of T cells in narcolepsy. The method was immunoSEQ multiplex PCR; TCRdb's version includes in-frame clones alone and lacks a portion of them. The sample has approximately 31,000 clones, about 84% seen once; the top ten hold around 1.3%. Sequencing used CD45RA- memory CD4+ T cells from PBMCs. All receptors derive from a human donor with narcolepsy.

A word on this clone: The junction shows a germline mismatch at one end, possibly a read error. The chain recombines TRBV7-7 with TRBJ2-2, with D unclear. The CDR3 covers 14 residues. Germline V gene sequence: CDR1 SSHAT, CDR2 FNYEAQ (reference sequence). The DNA for the CDR3 is TGTGCTAGCAGCCCGACCCGCGGAACCGGGGAGCTGTTTTTT. Its translation: CASSPTRGTGELFF. The full variable domain, with the rest looked up from reference TRBV7-7 and TRBJ2-2, is GAGVSQSPRYKVTKRGQDVTLRCDPISSHATLYWYQQALGQGPEFLTYFNYEAQPDKSGLPSDRFSAERPEGSISTLTIQRTEQRDSAMYRCASSPTRGTGELFFGEGSRLTVL.

Here the CDR3 reads CASHRVGGMNTEAFF. CDR3 bases: TGTGCCAGCCATCGGGTCGGAGGGATGAACACTGAAGCTTTCTTT. This chain links TRBV6-1 with TRBJ1-1, with D unclear. CDR3 length: 15 residues. Germline CDR1 and CDR2: MNHNS and SASEGT. V lost 8 bases to trimming and J lost 0 bases, with 16 bases between them.

The V and J genes are TRBV28 and TRBJ1-2; D unclear. V was trimmed by 7 bases and J by 0 bases, leaving 18 bases between them. CDR1 MDHEN and CDR2 SYDVKM come from the germline V gene. This CDR3 has 16 residues. CDR3 nucleotide sequence: TGTGCCAGCATTGAGGGCAGTACCCACGCTAACTATGGCTACACCTTC. Residues: CASIEGSTHANYGYTF.

The chain has TRBV30 and TRBJ1-3; D gene uncertain. V shed 7 bases and J shed 4 bases, with 14 bases lying between them. CDR3 size: 13 residues. In germline, CDR1 is GTSNPN, CDR2 SVGIG (reference sequence). The CDR3 DNA follows: TGTGCCTACACAGTGGCCGGAGGAAACACCATATATTTT. This gives the protein CAYTVAGGNTIYF.

The chain is built from TRBV29-1 and TRBJ2-2; 9 nucleotides line up with TRBD1. The CDR3 is 14 amino acids. The germline V gene encodes CDR1 SQVTM and CDR2 ANQGSEA. V shed 7 bases, J shed 4 bases, and the junction held 7 bases outside the gene matches. The CDR3 spells CSGSTGGGTGELFF. The CDR3 nucleotides are TGCAGCGGGTCAACAGGGGGCGGCACCGGGGAGCTGTTTTTT.

The CDR3 region has the DNA TGCGCCAGCAGCGGAGGAGGGTTTTCCTACAATGAGCAGTTCTTC. It is translated as CASSGGGFSYNEQFF. The V and J genes are TRBV5-1 and TRBJ2-1; the D gene is possibly TRBD2 (6 bases). Germline V gene lookup returns CDR1 SGHRS and CDR2 YFSETQ. V lost 4 bases and J lost 1, with 12 bases in between. CDR3 length: 15 residues.

This clone turned up a few times. The chain couples TRBV7-3 to TRBJ1-3; D is unclear. The ends were cut back, 5 bases at V and 4 bases at J, with 12 bases in the middle. The CDR3 has 14 amino acids. Germline CDR1 and CDR2: SGHTA and FQGTGA. CDR3 coding DNA: TGTGCCAGCAGCCGGGTGGGGATGGGAAACACCATATATTTT. This sequence encodes CASSRVGMGNTIYF.

This chain uses TRBV5-1 with TRBJ1-4; D is possibly TRBD1 (5 bases). Germline-derived CDR1 and CDR2 are SGHRS and YFSETQ. V was cut by 2 bases and J by 1 base, with 9 bases left in between. The CDR3 loop spans 15 amino acids. The CDR3 DNA is TGCGCCAGCAGCTTCGGGGGGGTAACTAATGAAAAACTGTTTTTT. It encodes CASSFGGVTNEKLFF.

The chain is built from TRBV19 and TRBJ1-6, with TRBD1 identical over 7 bases. CDR3 size: 15 residues. The germline gives CDR1 LNHDA, CDR2 SQIVND (reference sequence). V lost 4 bases to trimming and J lost 4 bases; unmatched junction nucleotides: 4. The CDR3 here is CASSTLTGYNSPLHF. The CDR3 nucleotides read TGTGCCAGTAGTACCTTGACAGGGTATAATTCACCCCTCCACTTT.

The chain combines TRBV15 with TRBJ1-2, with D possibly being TRBD1 (5 bases). CDR3 length: 14 residues. The germline V gene has CDR1 LNHNV and CDR2 YYDKDF (reference sequence). The V gene lost 5 bases and the J gene lost 1 base, with 11 bases spanning the gap. CDR3 loop: CATSRGGFNYGYTF. Here the CDR3 DNA reads TGTGCCACCAGCCGGGGGGGATTTAACTATGGCTACACCTTC.

The chain links TRBV11-3 to TRBJ1-2; 9 nucleotides align to TRBD1. V lost 4 bases and J lost 4; bases outside the gene matches: 7. CDR1 and CDR2 from the germline V gene are SGHNT and YENEEA. The CDR3 is made up of 15 amino acids. CDR3 region: CASSSTGGAGYGYTF. The DNA of the CDR3 is TGTGCCAGCAGCTCCACAGGGGGCGCTGGCTATGGCTACACCTTC.

J is TRBJ1-5 and V is TRBV18; 7 bases map to TRBD1. CDR3 length: 15 amino acids. V trimming: 3 bases; J trimming: 6 bases; junction bases outside the gene matches: 8. Germline V gives CDR1 KGHSH, CDR2 LQKENI. The CDR3 nucleotides are TGTGCCAGCTCACCGACAGGGTCTCAGGGTCAGCCCCAGCATTTT. Amino acid sequence: CASSPTGSQGQPQHF.

V gene TRBV2 combines with J gene TRBJ2-6, with no clear D. Germline values: CDR1 SNHLY, CDR2 FYNNEI. V was clipped by 7 bases and J by 9 bases, with 13 bases between them. This CDR3 is 13 amino acids long. The CDR3 spells CASKDSGVNVLTF. The CDR3 DNA reads as TGTGCCAGCAAGGATTCAGGCGTCAACGTCCTGACTTTC.

The chain is built from TRBV6-1 and TRBJ2-7; 7 positions match TRBD1. The ends lost 6 bases at V and 3 bases at J; junction bases unmatched: 8. There are 14 residues in the CDR3. Germline CDR1 reads MNHNS; CDR2 reads SASEGT. This CDR3 reads CASRARDRVYEQYV. In DNA, the CDR3 is TGTGCCAGCAGGGCTCGGGACAGAGTCTACGAGCAGTACGTC.

About this clone itself: At one end, the junction sequence differs from germline, possibly due to a read error. The J gene is TRBJ2-1, the V gene TRBV5-1; 8 bases agree with TRBD1. The CDR3 sequence is 14 residues long. Germline-derived CDR1 and CDR2 are SGHRS and YFSETQ. CDR3 DNA: TGCGCCAGCAGCAACCCCGGACAGGGAAATGTGCAGTTCTTC. It is translated as CASSNPGQGNVQFF.

The V call is TRBV29-1, the J call TRBJ2-3; D is possibly TRBD1 (5 bases). There are 13 residues in the CDR3. V lost 7 bases, J lost 1 base, and 12 bases lay in between. Germline values: CDR1 SQVTM, CDR2 ANQGSEA. The CDR3 nucleotides read TGCAGCGCTCAGGGATCCGGCACAGATACGCAGTATTTT. Residues: CSAQGSGTDTQYF.

This chain links TRBV5-4 with TRBJ2-3; the match to TRBD2 covers 10 bases. The CDR3 extends over 14 amino acids. CDR1 and CDR2 (germline): SGHNT, YYREEE (reference sequence). V lost 3 bases to trimming and J lost 8 bases; unmatched junction nucleotides: 6. This chain's CDR3 is CASSSSGGIGTQYF. The CDR3 DNA is TGTGCCAGCAGCTCTAGCGGGGGCATCGGTACGCAGTATTTT. Together with reference TRBV5-4 and TRBJ2-3, the CDR3 gives the full variable domain: ETGVTQSPTHLIKTRGQQVTLRCSSQSGHNTVSWYQQALGQGPQFIFQYYREEENGRGNFPPRFSGLQFPNYSSELNVNALELDDSALYLCASSSSGGIGTQYFGPGTRLTVL.

The CDR3 region has the DNA TGTGCCAGCCTGGGACTGAACACCGGGGAGCTGTTTTTT. Its translation is CASLGLNTGELFF. The chain is built from TRBV7-9 and TRBJ2-2, with a weak D call TRBD2 (6 bases). The CDR3 loop spans 13 amino acids. V was shortened by 8 bases and J by 1 base, with 8 bases between the two germline ends. Germline V lookup: CDR1 SEHNR, CDR2 FQNEAQ (reference sequence).

This clone is a singleton in its sample. The chain employs TRBV5-4 and TRBJ2-1; 12 positions match TRBD2. CDR1 is SGHNT, CDR2 YYREEE, per germline (reference sequence). This CDR3 comprises 16 residues. Trimming took 6 bases from V and 4 from J; bases not matched to a gene: 8. The DNA of the CDR3 is TGTGCCAGCACCCTGACTAGCGGGGGATTATACAATGAGCAGTTCTTC. Amino acids: CASTLTSGGLYNEQFF.

The chain recombines TRBV20-1 with TRBJ2-1; D is undetermined. Germline CDR1 is DFQATT and CDR2 is SNEGSKA (reference sequence). CDR3 length: 11 residues. V was pared by 3 bases and J by 15 bases, with 15 bases between. CDR3 DNA sequence: TGCAGTGCTAGGAGTTCGACTTCAGGGTTCTTC. Its protein product is CSARSSTSGFF.

Points on this clone: The CDR3 does not close with the conserved phenylalanine or tryptophan, likely indicating a read error. No DNA is shown, since the ends of the CDR3 on it are uncertain; the CDR3 is the one TCRdb lists. The rearrangement uses TRBV9 and TRBJ2-3; TRBD2 reflects the table's D call only, with no check against the DNA. The CDR3 is 9 amino acids long, termini counted. The germline V gene has CDR1 SGDLS and CDR2 YYNGEE. CDR3 in amino acids: CASSVDGGG.

The V gene is TRBV7-9, the J gene TRBJ2-3; the match to TRBD1 covers 8 bases. Germline V gives CDR1 SEHNR, CDR2 FQNEAQ (reference sequence). The CDR3 sequence is 15 residues long. The V and J ends lost 1 base and 4 bases, in that order; junction bases with no gene match: 4. CDR3 sequence: CASSLGGRGPDTQYF. CDR3 nucleotide sequence: TGTGCCAGCAGCTTAGGTGGCAGGGGGCCAGATACGCAGTATTTT.

The CDR3 spells CASNAGGLSYEQYF. The DNA for the CDR3 is TGTGCCAGCAACGCGGGGGGTCTCTCCTACGAGCAGTACTTC. This chain uses TRBV6-5 with TRBJ2-7; 8 bases are a match to TRBD2. Germline assignment: CDR1 MNHEY and CDR2 SVGAGI. This CDR3 spans 14 amino acids. The trim removed 7 bases at V and 0 bases at J, leaving 5 bases unmatched.